This T cell receptor beta chain was identified in a study of T cell changes during pregnancy in multiple sclerosis. Germline V gives CDR1 SGDLS, CDR2 YYNGEE. V was cut by 1 base and J by 3 bases, with 10 bases left in between. CDR3 length equals 15 residues. Assay: immunoSEQ multiplex PCR; the TCRdb copy retains only in-frame clones and omits some. The sample lists 55,000 to 75,000 clones, 91% occurring once. The input for sequencing was peripheral blood, taken in the third trimester of pregnancy. This sequence originates from a female donor in good health, enrolled as a control in a pregnancy study. The V gene is TRBV9, the J gene TRBJ2-2; unclear D gene. DNA for the CDR3: TGTGCCAGCAGCGTATCGACACATTACACCGGGGAGCTGTTTTTT. Translating gives CASSVSTHYTGELFF.